This T cell receptor (beta chain) was retrieved from a study of CD8+CD57+ T cells in acquired aplastic anemia. For the study at large: Sorted CD4+ plus CD8+ cells gave DNA averaging around 3 ug.

About this clonotype itself: Its specificity is not known.

The length of the CDR3 is 13 residues. V lost 0 bases to trimming and J lost 5 bases, with 7 bases between them. The V gene's germline CDR1 is DFQATT and CDR2 SNEGSKA (reference sequence). General observations from the study: Patients and controls shared nearly 30 CD8+ CDR3 sequences, highly expressed in patients. Patients showed no significant difference from controls in CD8+ Simpson's diversity.

Profiling of TCR beta VDJ combinations and CDR3 sequences used genomic DNA as template. MiXCR, run by TCRdb on the reads, gives a single entry per CDR3 protein. Among about 42,000 distinct CDR3 sequences listed, roughly 65% were seen once. The rearrangement joins TRBV20-1 to TRBJ2-2; D not certain. The source material was sorted CD4+, CD8+, or CD8+CD57+ T cells (not recorded which) from PBMCs. The receptor comes from a human donor in good health, serving as a control. The CDR3 coding sequence is TGCAGTGCTAGAGATACGTCGACCGGGGAGCTGTTTTTT. Protein sequence: CSARDTSTGELFF.